This T cell receptor beta chain was documented in a study of T cell changes during pregnancy in multiple sclerosis. Some clones are missing from TCRdb's copy, which holds only in-frame ones; the method was immunoSEQ multiplex PCR. The data contain around 59,000 clones, roughly 93% of them seen just once; the ten biggest clones take up 3% to 4.5%. Sequencing was performed on CD8+ T cells from peripheral blood mononuclear cells, taken in the second trimester of pregnancy. This clonotype was obtained from a female donor with multiple sclerosis, enrolled in a pregnancy study.

Here the CDR3 DNA reads TGTGCCAGCAGTCAGACAGGTCCAAACGAGCAGTACTTC. It codes for CASSQTGPNEQYF. The chain is built from TRBV7-9 and TRBJ2-7, with D tentatively TRBD1 (6 bases). The V gene lost 6 bases and the J gene lost 5 bases, with 14 bases spanning the gap. The CDR3 is made up of 13 amino acids. CDR1 and CDR2 (germline): SEHNR, FQNEAQ (reference sequence).